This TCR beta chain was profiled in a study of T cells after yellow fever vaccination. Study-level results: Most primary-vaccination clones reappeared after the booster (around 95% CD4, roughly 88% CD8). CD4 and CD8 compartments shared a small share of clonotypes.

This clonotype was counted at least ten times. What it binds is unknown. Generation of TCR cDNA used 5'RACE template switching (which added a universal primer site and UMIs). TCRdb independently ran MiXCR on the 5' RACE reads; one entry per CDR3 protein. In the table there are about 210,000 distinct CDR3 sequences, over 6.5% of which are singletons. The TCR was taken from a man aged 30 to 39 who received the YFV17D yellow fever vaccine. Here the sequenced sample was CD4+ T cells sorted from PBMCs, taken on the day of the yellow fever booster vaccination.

CDR3: CASSLNGRETQYF. The CDR3, as DNA: TGTGCCAGCAGTTTGAACGGCCGGGAGACCCAGTACTTC. This chain uses TRBV28 with TRBJ2-5; D unresolved. CDR3 length: 13 amino acids. Germline values: CDR1 MDHEN, CDR2 SYDVKM. V lost 3 bases to trimming and J lost 5 bases, with 10 bases between them.